The clone carrying this T cell receptor (beta chain) appeared a few times. As yet, its antigen is unknown. This sample stems from a study of cytomegalovirus exposure and HLA in healthy donors. Study conclusions and caveats: Cytomegalovirus status, reportedly, was diagnosed with high specificity and sensitivity by the classifier. The investigators catalogued 180 or so TCR beta chains as cytomegalovirus-associated.

The V and J ends lost 4 bases and 4 bases, in that order; junction bases with no gene match: 12. The germline CDR1 and CDR2 sequences are KGHSH and LQKENI. CDR3 length: 16 amino acids. The donors were members of the roughly 130-subject validation cohort (separate from the 666-subject first cohort). TCRdb's copy holds only in-frame clones and misses some; the assay was immunoSEQ multiplex PCR. The table records about 120,000 clones, more than 75% of them present only once. The genes are TRBV18 and TRBJ1-2; 7 positions match TRBD1. The sample was PBMCs. This TCR was sampled from a woman aged 18 to 35 in good health and CMV-seropositive. DNA of the CDR3: TGTGCCAGCTCACTGACCATAGACAGGGCGAGCTATGGCTACACCTTC. It specifies CASSLTIDRASYGYTF.